This T cell receptor (beta chain) was obtained from a study of blood T cell repertoires in COVID-19. Clones were read by immunoSEQ multiplex PCR, and TCRdb kept only the in-frame ones, dropping some. The data hold 200,000 to 300,000 clones, with about four fifths observed a single time. Looked up from germline, CDR1 is MNHEY and CDR2 is SVGAGI. The CDR3 extends over 14 amino acids. The V gene lost 4 bases and the J gene lost 3 bases, with 11 bases spanning the gap. This TCR was recovered from a man aged 30-40 years who had recovered from COVID-19. The chain recombines TRBV6-5 with TRBJ2-3, with a tentative D call TRBD1 (6 bases). Specimen: peripheral blood. The DNA of the CDR3 is TGTGCCAGCAGTTCAGGGGACCATACAGATACGCAGTATTTT. This codes for CASSSGDHTDTQYF.